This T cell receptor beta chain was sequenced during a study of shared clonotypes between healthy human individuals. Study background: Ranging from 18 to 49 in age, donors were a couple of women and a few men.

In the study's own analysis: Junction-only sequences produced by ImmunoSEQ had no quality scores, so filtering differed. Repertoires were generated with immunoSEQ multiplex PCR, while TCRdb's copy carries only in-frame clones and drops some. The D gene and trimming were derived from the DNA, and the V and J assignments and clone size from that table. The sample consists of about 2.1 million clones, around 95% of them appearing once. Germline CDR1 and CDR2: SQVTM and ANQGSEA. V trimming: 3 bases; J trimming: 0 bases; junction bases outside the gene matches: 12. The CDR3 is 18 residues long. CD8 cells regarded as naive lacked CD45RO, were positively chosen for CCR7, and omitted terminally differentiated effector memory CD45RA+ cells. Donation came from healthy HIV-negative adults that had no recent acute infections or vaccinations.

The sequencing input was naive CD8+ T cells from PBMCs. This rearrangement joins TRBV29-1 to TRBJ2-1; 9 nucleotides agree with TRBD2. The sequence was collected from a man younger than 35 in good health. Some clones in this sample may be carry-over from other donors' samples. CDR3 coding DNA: TGCAGCGTTGACTCTCGACTAGCGGTACCGAGCTCCTACAATGAGCAGTTCTTC. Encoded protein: CSVDSRLAVPSSYNEQFF.